The 24 T cell receptor beta chains presented below share a single source sample, sequenced in a study of cytomegalovirus exposure and HLA in healthy donors. Profiling relied on immunoSEQ multiplex PCR, and the TCRdb table lists in-frame clones only, not all of them. This sample has 150,000 to 200,000 clones; roughly 88% occur once, and the top ten carry about an eighth. The sequenced sample was PBMCs. The source is a woman aged 30 to 39 in good health and CMV-seropositive.

This clone appeared a single time. This chain uses TRBV6-1 with TRBJ1-5; maybe TRBD1 (5 bases). The length of the CDR3 is 16 residues. Trimming pared 2 bases from V and 3 bases from J, leaving 14 bases between. Germline lookup yields CDR1 MNHNS and CDR2 SASEGT. CDR3 region: CASSESKTVYNQPQHF. CDR3 bases: TGTGCCAGCAGTGAATCTAAGACAGTTTACAATCAGCCCCAGCATTTT.

This chain links TRBV28 with TRBJ1-1; 9 positions match TRBD1. Germline trimming cut 4 bases from V and 5 bases from J; bases unmatched to any gene: 11. Germline V CDR1 and CDR2: MDHEN, SYDVKM. CDR3 length: 16 amino acids. CDR3 DNA: TGTGCCAGCAGTTCCCTACCACAGGGGGCGCGAACTGAAGCTTTCTTT. Its protein is CASSSLPQGARTEAFF.

This sequence joins TRBV2 and TRBJ1-5; D is perhaps TRBD1 (6 bases). This CDR3 region has 14 residues. Germline V CDR1 and CDR2: SNHLY, FYNNEI. The V gene lost 6 bases and the J gene lost 2 bases, with 11 bases spanning the gap. The CDR3 DNA reads as TGTGCCAGCAGGCAGGGGTATGGCAATCAGCCCCAGCATTTT. It encodes CASRQGYGNQPQHF.

V usage is TRBV4-1 and J usage is TRBJ1-5; D is uncertain. Per germline, CDR1 MGHRA and CDR2 YSYEKL. The CDR3 length is 14 residues. V shed 1 base and J shed 9 bases, with 13 bases lying between them. CDR3 residues: CASSQGYNRGPQHF. CDR3 DNA sequence: TGCGCCAGCAGCCAAGGGTATAATCGGGGGCCCCAGCATTTT.

CDR3 in amino acids: CASRLPGLAGLNSYNEQFF. The DNA of the CDR3 is TGCGCCAGCAGACTTCCGGGACTAGCGGGCCTAAACTCCTACAATGAGCAGTTCTTC. The rearrangement joins TRBV5-1 to TRBJ2-1; TRBD2 matches at 12 bases. After removal of 5 bases from V and 0 bases from J, the junction contained 12 bases not matched to a gene. The V gene's germline CDR1 is SGHRS and CDR2 YFSETQ. The CDR3 is 19 amino acids.

J is TRBJ2-2 and V is TRBV6-1; a weak D match, TRBD2 (5 bases). The CDR3 is made up of 13 amino acids. The V end was cut by 7 bases, the J end by 8 bases, with 14 bases between. Germline CDR1 reads MNHNS; CDR2 reads SASEGT. CDR3 sequence reads: CASIRETLGELFF. CDR3 sequence (DNA): TGTGCCAGCATTAGGGAGACTTTGGGGGAGCTGTTTTTT.

The V and J genes are TRBV7-8 and TRBJ2-5, with 9 bases aligning to TRBD1. Trimming took 5 bases from V and 14 from J; bases not matched to a gene: 12. The CDR3 has 13 residues. Germline CDR1 and CDR2: SGHVS and FQNEAQ. CDR3 region: CASSPPGQGHIYF. DNA for the CDR3: TGTGCCAGCAGCCCGCCGGGACAGGGCCACATTTACTTC.

This chain uses TRBV7-2 with TRBJ2-5; the match to TRBD2 covers 7 bases. This CDR3 is built from 14 residues. V was clipped by 0 bases and J by 5 bases; unmatched bases: 3. Germline CDR1 is SGHTA and CDR2 is FQGNSA. The CDR3 nucleotides are TGTGCCAGCAGCTTAGCCGGACTAGTGGAGACCCAGTACTTC. Protein product: CASSLAGLVETQYF.

This rearrangement joins TRBV29-1 to TRBJ1-1, with 9 bases matching TRBD1. V shed 7 bases and J 3 bases; nucleotides not matched to a gene: 3. This CDR3 has 12 amino acids. Germline CDR1 and CDR2: SQVTM and ANQGSEA. The DNA of the CDR3 is TGCAGCGGGGACAGGGCCGACACTGAAGCTTTCTTT. Amino acids: CSGDRADTEAFF. The full variable domain, completed using reference TRBV29-1 and TRBJ1-1, is SAVISQKPSRDICQRGTSLTIQCQVDSQVTMMFWYRQQPGQSLTLIATANQGSEATYESGFVIDKFPISRPNLTFSTLTVSNMSPEDSSIYLCSGDRADTEAFFGQGTRLTVV.

The rearrangement joins TRBV30 to TRBJ2-5, with 8 bases aligning to TRBD1. The CDR3 is 14 residues long. Germline trimming cut 2 bases from V and 4 bases from J; bases unmatched to any gene: 6. Germline CDR1 GTSNPN, CDR2 SVGIG (reference sequence). This CDR3 is CAWSKTGAGETQYF. The CDR3 nucleotides read TGTGCCTGGAGTAAGACAGGGGCCGGAGAGACCCAGTACTTC.

The chain has TRBV5-1 and TRBJ2-5, with D uncertain. Germline CDR1 is SGHRS and CDR2 is YFSETQ. Trimming pared 0 bases from V and 3 bases from J, leaving 6 bases between. This CDR3 spans 13 amino acids. The CDR3 spells CASSLGLKETQYF. The CDR3 DNA sequence: TGCGCCAGCAGCTTGGGGCTTAAAGAGACCCAGTACTTC.

The chain joins TRBV5-1 to TRBJ2-3, with TRBD1 as a possible D gene (5 bases). CDR1 and CDR2 from the germline V gene are SGHRS and YFSETQ. This CDR3 has 14 residues. V shed 2 bases and J shed 1 base, with 8 bases lying between them. The CDR3 here is CASSFRQRTDTQYF. The CDR3, as DNA: TGCGCCAGCAGCTTTCGACAGCGCACAGATACGCAGTATTTT. Based on the CDR3 plus reference TRBV5-1 and TRBJ2-3, the full variable domain is KAGVTQTPRYLIKTRGQQVTLSCSPISGHRSVSWYQQTPGQGLQFLFEYFSETQRNKGNFPGRFSGRQFSNSRSEMNVSTLELGDSALYLCASSFRQRTDTQYFGPGTRLTVL.

This clone was seen just once. The CDR3 bases are TGTGCCAGCAGCCCCGACGGACAGCCAAATCAGCCCCAGCATTTT. Its translation is CASSPDGQPNQPQHF. V gene TRBV9 combines with J gene TRBJ1-5, with D possibly matching TRBD1 (6 bases). This CDR3 comprises 15 residues. V lost 4 bases, J lost 4 bases, and 15 bases lay in between. Germline CDR1 SGDLS, CDR2 YYNGEE.

This clone has a handful of counts. The chain uses TRBV2 and TRBJ1-5; no reliable D call. Trimming removed 8 bases from V and 0 bases from J, with 5 bases in between. The CDR3 spans 12 residues. Per the germline V gene, CDR1 is SNHLY and CDR2 is FYNNEI. The CDR3: CASADSNQPQHF. The CDR3 DNA sequence: TGTGCCAGCGCAGATAGCAATCAGCCCCAGCATTTT.

This sequence joins TRBV12-5 and TRBJ1-2, with 7 nucleotides matching TRBD1. CDR1 LGHNT and CDR2 FRNRAP come from the germline V gene. The V segment lost 4 bases and the J segment 3 bases; nucleotides outside the gene matches: 2. The CDR3 sequence is 13 residues long. CDR3 bases: TGTGCTAGTGGTTCCGGACAGGACTATGGCTACACCTTC. This translates into CASGSGQDYGYTF.

The chain has TRBV19 and TRBJ1-2; 7 nucleotides agree with TRBD1. Germline assignment: CDR1 LNHDA and CDR2 SQIVND (reference sequence). V lost 7 bases, J lost 4 bases, and 3 bases stayed unmatched. The CDR3 contains 12 residues. In DNA, the CDR3 is TGTGCCAGTACCCGGGACAGCTATGGCTACACCTTC. Encoded protein: CASTRDSYGYTF.

This sequence joins TRBV7-9 and TRBJ2-7; D is perhaps TRBD2 (7 bases). CDR3 length equals 14 residues. V was shortened by 3 bases and J by 5 bases, with 14 bases between the two germline ends. The V gene's germline CDR1 is SEHNR and CDR2 FQNEAQ (reference sequence). The CDR3 loop is CASSLSEGGHEQYF. The CDR3 nucleotides read TGTGCCAGCAGCTTGTCGGAGGGGGGGCACGAGCAGTACTTC.

The rearrangement uses TRBV28 and TRBJ1-5; D unclear. V lost 3 bases and J 7 bases, leaving 7 bases between the germline ends. CDR1 and CDR2 (germline): MDHEN, SYDVKM. This CDR3 is 12 amino acids long. This chain's CDR3 is CASSFEGQPQHF. The DNA for the CDR3 is TGTGCCAGCAGTTTTGAGGGACAGCCCCAGCATTTT.

This chain joins TRBV7-9 and TRBJ2-1, with 7 bases lining up with TRBD2. Trimming removed 8 bases from V and 0 bases from J; junction bases left unmatched: 16. Germline CDR1 SEHNR, CDR2 FQNEAQ (reference sequence). The CDR3 is 18 residues long. The CDR3 region has the DNA TGTGCCAGCCTTGTTAACCTAGCGGAGGGGAGCTCCTACAATGAGCAGTTCTTC. Protein sequence: CASLVNLAEGSSYNEQFF. Full variable domain (rest looked up from reference TRBV7-9 and TRBJ2-1): DTGVSQNPRHKITKRGQNVTFRCDPISEHNRLYWYRQTLGQGPEFLTYFQNEAQLEKSRLLSDRFSAERPKGSFSTLEIQRTEQGDSAMYLCASLVNLAEGSSYNEQFFGPGTRLTVL.

The V and J genes are TRBV5-6 and TRBJ2-7, with unresolved D. This CDR3 has 12 amino acids. Per the germline V gene, CDR1 is SGHDT and CDR2 is YYEEEE. V gave up 4 bases and J gave up 2 bases, with 7 bases separating them. The CDR3 spells CASSHTTYEQYF. DNA of the CDR3: TGTGCCAGCAGCCACACAACCTACGAGCAGTACTTC.

V usage is TRBV27 and J usage is TRBJ2-7; weak D call: TRBD2 (6 bases). V lost 3 bases and J 0 bases, leaving 9 bases between the germline ends. The CDR3 has 14 amino acids. Germline CDR1 reads MNHEY; CDR2 reads SMNVEV (reference sequence). The CDR3 sequence is CASSLWRGSYEQYF. Written as DNA, the CDR3 is TGTGCCAGCAGTTTGTGGCGGGGCTCCTACGAGCAGTACTTC.

The chain recombines TRBV6-1 with TRBJ2-7; D not certain. V gave up 0 bases and J gave up 7 bases, with 13 bases separating them. The CDR3 contains 14 residues. Germline values: CDR1 MNHNS, CDR2 SASEGT. Here the CDR3 reads CASSEAGSDMEQYF. In DNA, the CDR3 is TGTGCCAGCAGTGAAGCTGGCAGCGATATGGAGCAGTACTTC.

This clone was seen a single time. The chain couples TRBV19 to TRBJ1-1; the D gene is possibly TRBD1 (6 bases). The CDR3 consists of 14 residues. Trimming removed 6 bases from V and 3 bases from J, with 14 bases in between. CDR1 and CDR2 from the germline V gene are LNHDA and SQIVND (reference sequence). CDR3: CASSQQGRDTEAFF. CDR3 DNA: TGTGCCAGTAGCCAACAGGGAAGAGACACTGAAGCTTTCTTT.

The chain recombines TRBV5-1 with TRBJ2-2; no firm D call. Per the germline V gene, CDR1 is SGHRS and CDR2 is YFSETQ. This CDR3 region has 15 residues. The V gene lost 3 bases and the J gene lost 6 bases, with 15 bases spanning the gap. This CDR3 reads CASSWSALGAGELFF. CDR3 DNA sequence: TGCGCCAGCAGCTGGTCAGCCTTGGGCGCCGGGGAGCTGTTTTTT.